Listed below are T cell receptor beta chains from one sample, sequenced in a study of T-cell reconstitution after alpha-beta-depleted transplantation in children. Using its own MiXCR run on the PCR reads, TCRdb lists one record per CDR3 protein. The table lists approximately 190,000 distinct CDR3 sequences, 5.5% to 7% of them singletons. The sample here was PBMCs, taken before TCRalphabeta/CD19-depleted stem cell transplant. The origin of the receptors is a girl less than two years old with combined immunodeficiency, due to receive a stem cell transplant. Each CDR3 is given with its conserved first and last residue. The D gene is left open where the match is weak. Only some rows state a clone size, as once, few, many or a class for expanded clones.

d_gene,abundance,j_gene,v_gene,CDR3aa,CDR3nt
-,many,TRBJ1-4,TRBV28,CASSFQSGTTNEKLFF,TGTGCCAGCAGTTTCCAATCCGGGACAACTAATGAAAAACTGTTTTTT
TRBD2,many,TRBJ2-7,TRBV12-3/TRBV12-4,CASTFSGGLSYEQYF,TGTGCCAGCACTTTTAGCGGGGGACTGTCCTACGAGCAGTACTTC
TRBD2,-,TRBJ2-3,TRBV24-1,CATSDGTSSVDTQYF,TGTGCCACCAGTGATGGGACTAGCTCCGTGGATACGCAGTATTTT
TRBD2,-,TRBJ2-3,TRBV12-3/TRBV12-4,CASSLYVREGTQYF,TGTGCCAGCAGTCTCTACGTCAGGGAGGGTACGCAGTATTTT
TRBD2,many,TRBJ2-2,TRBV4-2,CASSQRRLAGADGELFF,TGTGCCAGCAGCCAAAGGCGTCTAGCGGGAGCGGACGGGGAGCTGTTTTTT
TRBD1,many,TRBJ2-3,TRBV28,CASSKGQASSDTQYF,TGTGCCAGCAGTAAAGGACAGGCATCGTCCGATACGCAGTATTTT
TRBD1,many,TRBJ2-5,TRBV7-9,CASSSFEDRRETQYF,TGTGCCAGCAGCTCCTTTGAGGACAGGCGAGAGACCCAGTACTTC
TRBD2,many,TRBJ2-7,TRBV4-1,CASSPRLAGEYPYEQYF,TGCGCCAGCAGCCCAAGACTAGCGGGAGAGTACCCCTACGAGCAGTACTTC
-,many,TRBJ2-1,TRBV20-1,CSARALGGSSYNEQFF,TGCAGTGCTAGAGCCCTCGGAGGGAGCTCCTACAATGAGCAGTTCTTC
TRBD1,many,TRBJ2-5,TRBV28,CASRPGGQETQYF,TGTGCCAGCAGACCAGGGGGCCAAGAGACCCAGTACTTC
-,many,TRBJ2-3,TRBV7-6,CASSHTDRTDTQYF,TGTGCCAGCAGCCACACCGACAGGACAGATACGCAGTATTTT
-,many,TRBJ2-7,TRBV12-3/TRBV12-4,CASSFSLMAYEQYF,TGTGCCAGCAGTTTTTCATTAATGGCCTACGAGCAGTACTTC
-,many,TRBJ2-2,TRBV4-1,CASSHAAGFTGELFF,TGCGCCAGCAGCCATGCGGCGGGATTCACCGGGGAGCTGTTTTTT
-,few,TRBJ2-5,TRBV5-5,CASSLLGGPGETQYF,TGTGCCAGCAGCTTGCTCGGGGGGCCGGGGGAGACCCAGTACTTC
-,many,TRBJ2-7,TRBV28,CASNSLEKWYEQYF,TGTGCCAGCAACTCCTTAGAGAAATGGTACGAGCAGTACTTC
-,-,TRBJ1-2,TRBV6-1,CASSAFSNGQTGNGYTF,TGTGCCAGCAGTGCTTTCTCCAACGGACAGACCGGGAATGGCTACACCTTC
-,many,TRBJ1-1,TRBV29-1,CSGGTRGEAFF,TGCAGCGGAGGGACACGAGGGGAAGCTTTCTTT
TRBD1,many,TRBJ1-2,TRBV9,CASSGTGNGYTF,TGTGCCAGCAGCGGGACAGGGAACGGCTACACCTTC
-,many,TRBJ2-3,TRBV20-1,CSAREGVGPDTQYF,TGCAGTGCTAGGGAGGGGGTTGGTCCAGATACGCAGTATTTT
-,-,TRBJ2-7,TRBV7-9,CASSLARENEQYF,TGTGCCAGCAGCTTAGCCAGGGAAAACGAGCAGTACTTC
TRBD2,few,TRBJ2-1,TRBV5-1,CASSLRTSGRALVQKFF,TGCGCCAGCAGCTTGAGGACTAGCGGGAGGGCTCTAGTGCAAAAGTTCTTC
TRBD2,many,TRBJ2-7,TRBV7-6,CASSLDTSGVPYEQYF,TGTGCCAGCAGCTTAGATACTAGCGGGGTTCCCTACGAGCAGTACTTC
-,few,TRBJ2-7,TRBV12-3/TRBV12-4,CASRPRGGYEQYF,TGTGCCAGCAGGCCCAGGGGTGGCTACGAGCAGTACTTC
-,-,TRBJ2-5,TRBV6-5,CASSYSRDLTGQETQYF,TGTGCCAGCAGTTACTCGAGAGACCTGACAGGCCAAGAGACCCAGTACTTC
-,-,TRBJ2-7,TRBV5-1,CASSPTGTPYEQYF,TGCGCCAGCAGCCCGACCGGGACACCATACGAGCAGTACTTC
-,-,TRBJ2-7,TRBV28,CASSFGTPPITEQYF,TGTGCCAGCAGCTTCGGGACCCCCCCGATCACCGAGCAGTACTTC
-,-,TRBJ2-5,TRBV7-9,CASRKKAAAGTQYF,TGTGCCAGCCGCAAGAAGGCCGCCGCGGGGACCCAGTACTTC
-,few,TRBJ1-5,TRBV7-8,CASGEGNQPQHF,TGTGCCAGCGGGGAGGGTAATCAGCCCCAGCATTTT
-,many,TRBJ2-3,TRBV9,CASSVDISGNPSFTDTQYF,TGTGCCAGCAGCGTAGATATTAGCGGAAATCCTTCGTTCACAGATACGCAGTATTTT
-,many,TRBJ2-2,TRBV10-3,CAISELFSVPYTGELFF,TGTGCCATCAGTGAACTTTTTTCAGTCCCTTATACCGGGGAGCTGTTTTTT
-,many,TRBJ2-3,TRBV6-1,CASRQYPFASTDTQYF,TGTGCTTCCCGACAGTATCCGTTTGCTAGCACAGATACGCAGTATTTT
TRBD2,many,TRBJ2-7,TRBV20-1,CSAPGTSGGIYEQYF,TGCAGTGCGCCTGGGACTAGCGGGGGGATATACGAGCAGTACTTC
-,-,TRBJ1-2,TRBV12-3/TRBV12-4,CASSLYRLDGSNYGYTF,TGTGCCAGCAGTTTGTACCGTCTGGACGGTTCTAACTATGGCTACACCTTC
-,-,TRBJ2-1,TRBV20-1,CSALLFLPWGHNEQFF,TGCAGTGCTCTGCTCTTCCTTCCATGGGGACACAATGAGCAGTTCTTC
-,many,TRBJ2-2,TRBV4-1,CASSHQTYLTNPTGELFF,TGCGCCAGCAGCCACCAAACATACTTAACGAACCCAACCGGGGAGCTGTTTTTT
TRBD1,many,TRBJ2-7,TRBV7-9,CASSGTGVDEQYF,TGTGCCAGCAGCGGGACAGGGGTTGACGAGCAGTACTTC
TRBD2,many,TRBJ2-3,TRBV5-1,CASSLVGLAGGFASTDTQYF,TGCGCCAGCAGCTTGGTCGGACTAGCGGGGGGCTTTGCTAGCACAGATACGCAGTATTTT
-,many,TRBJ2-1,TRBV6-5,CASSYTSRLNEQFF,TGTGCCAGCAGTTACACTAGCCGACTCAATGAGCAGTTCTTC
-,many,TRBJ2-7,TRBV7-8,CASQPDSYEQYF,TGTGCCAGCCAACCTGACAGCTACGAGCAGTACTTC